This T cell receptor (beta chain) is drawn from a study of blood T cell repertoires in COVID-19. The wider study: Donors in the United States, Italy and Spain gave samples during acute or convalescent COVID-19.

The CDR3 consists of 15 residues. Trimming took 3 bases from V and 0 from J, leaving 11 bases between them. Looked up from germline, CDR1 is GTSNPN and CDR2 is SVGIG (reference sequence). Everyone who took part was roughly 18 to 89 years old, and they came from about 25 US areas. Cohorts were based on clinical histories the participants reported. Before being deemed recovered, Cohort 3 donors had two negative PCRs, clearance, or symptom resolution. Produced via immunoSEQ multiplex PCR; TCRdb's table is partial and in-frame only. The sample holds around 380,000 clones, 70% to 90% seen once. This clonotype was sampled from a young man who had recovered from COVID-19. This chain uses TRBV30 with TRBJ1-4, with D tentatively TRBD1 (5 bases). Specimen: PBMCs or T cells enriched from blood (not recorded which). CDR3 region: CAWRVRDATNEKLFF. The CDR3 nucleotides are TGTGCCTGGAGGGTCAGGGATGCAACTAATGAAAAACTGTTTTTT. Together with reference TRBV30 and TRBJ1-4, the CDR3 gives the full variable domain: SQTIHQWPATLVQPVGSPLSLECTVEGTSNPNLYWYRQAAGRGLQLLFYSVGIGQISSEVPQNLSASRPQDRQFILSSKKLLLSDSGFYLCAWRVRDATNEKLFFGSGTQLSVL.